This T cell receptor (beta chain) stems from a study of cytomegalovirus exposure and HLA in healthy donors. Study overall: The approximately 110 validation repertoires, a later analysis reported, used the same platform as the 550 to 800 first-cohort repertoires.

Germline CDR1 and CDR2: SGHRS and YFSETQ. V was clipped by 0 bases and J by 8 bases, with 15 bases between them. The CDR3 has 15 residues. Whole-study results and caveats: Researchers catalogued over 150 TCR beta chains as cytomegalovirus-associated.

Method: immunoSEQ multiplex PCR; TCRdb's copy keeps in-frame clones and lacks some. The profile shows more than 120,000 clones, roughly 87% of them singletons. In the case of this clone: The antigen is unknown.

The genes are TRBV5-1 and TRBJ2-1; a possible D gene is TRBD2 (6 bases). The sample was PBMCs. The sequence derives from a man between 18 and 29 years old in good health and CMV-seropositive. The chain's CDR3 is CASSLEFGSVHEQFF. The CDR3 DNA follows: TGCGCCAGCAGCTTGGAGTTCGGGAGTGTCCATGAGCAGTTCTTC. Filled out from reference TRBV5-1 and TRBJ2-1, the complete variable domain reads KAGVTQTPRYLIKTRGQQVTLSCSPISGHRSVSWYQQTPGQGLQFLFEYFSETQRNKGNFPGRFSGRQFSNSRSEMNVSTLELGDSALYLCASSLEFGSVHEQFFGPGTRLTVL.